A selection of T cell receptor beta chains follows, all from one sample in a study of T-cell memory formation after mild COVID-19. TCRdb re-analysed the 5' RACE reads in MiXCR, keeping a single row per CDR3 protein. The sample yields about 390,000 distinct CDR3 sequences, approximately 21% seen once. Sequencing was performed on PBMCs or a T cell subset sorted from them (not recorded which). The receptors stem from an adult woman who had mild COVID-19 (a few samples of this study predate the infection). Cell type and time point are not known. Both conserved end residues are part of each CDR3. The D gene is left open where the match is weak. Not every row has a clone size; where given, it reads once, few, many or a size class.

j_call cdr3_length v_call d_call clone_size cdr3_nt cdr3_aa
TRBJ2-1 16 TRBV10-3 NA NA TGTGCCATCAGTGAGGGAGCAGGGTTCTCCTACAATGAGCAGTTCTTC CAISEGAGFSYNEQFF
TRBJ2-2 19 TRBV4-2 TRBD1 few TGTGCCAGCAGCCAAGAGTTAACGGGACAGTTGGGCAACACCGGGGAGCTGTTTTTT CASSQELTGQLGNTGELFF
TRBJ1-2 16 TRBV7-8 TRBD1 NA TGTGCCAGCAGCTTAGCGAGGACAGGGGGTCCCTATGGCTACACCTTC CASSLARTGGPYGYTF
TRBJ2-3 12 TRBV29-1 NA NA TGCAGCGTTGAAGACGGGACAGATACGCAGTATTTT CSVEDGTDTQYF
TRBJ2-7 14 TRBV12-3/TRBV12-4 NA few TGTGCCAGCAGTCCCCGGGACTCGGACTACGAGCAGTACTTC CASSPRDSDYEQYF
TRBJ2-2 12 TRBV4-1 NA NA TGCGCCAGCAGCCACCGTGGCGGGGAGCTGTTTTTT CASSHRGGELFF
TRBJ1-1 12 TRBV12-3/TRBV12-4 NA once TGTGCCAGCAGCTGGGGGGCGGACCAAGCTTTCTTT CASSWGADQAFF
TRBJ1-2 12 TRBV2 NA few TGTGCCAGCCCAGGGTTAGCCTATGGCTACACCTTC CASPGLAYGYTF
TRBJ1-2 14 TRBV6-1 NA NA TGTGCCAGCACTTTGGGCACTACTAACTATGGCTACACCTTC CASTLGTTNYGYTF
TRBJ2-5 16 TRBV24-1 TRBD2 many TGTGCCACCAGTGATTATCGAGCGGGAGGGCCAGAGACCCAGTACTTC CATSDYRAGGPETQYF
TRBJ1-1 15 TRBV12-3/TRBV12-4 TRBD1 NA TGTGCCAGCAGTCCGACAGGGGCCGGGAACACTGAAGCTTTCTTT CASSPTGAGNTEAFF
TRBJ2-7 16 TRBV21-1 NA few TGTGCCAGCAGCAAAGCGTCGACAGCCCGTCCCTACGAGCAGTACTTC CASSKASTARPYEQYF
TRBJ2-3 13 TRBV10-3 TRBD2 few TGTGCCATCAGCCGGGAGGGCACAGATACGCAGTATTTT CAISREGTDTQYF
TRBJ1-3 15 TRBV6-1 NA NA TGTGCCAGCAGTGAAGGCGGTTCCTCTGGAAACACCATATATTTT CASSEGGSSGNTIYF
TRBJ1-6 12 TRBV7-2 NA NA TGTGCCAGCAGTTACCGGCAGTCACCCCTCCACTTT CASSYRQSPLHF
TRBJ2-7 15 TRBV5-6 TRBD1 many TGTGCCAGCAGCTTATTGGGACAGGCCTCCTACGAGCAGTACTTC CASSLLGQASYEQYF
TRBJ1-5 15 TRBV27 NA few TGTGCCAGCAGAGGCCTAGGTTCCGGCAATCAGCCCCAGCATTTT CASRGLGSGNQPQHF
TRBJ2-7 14 TRBV7-6 TRBD1 many TGTGCCAGCAGCTTAGGGACAGGGGCTGGCGAGCAGTACTTC CASSLGTGAGEQYF
TRBJ2-5 17 TRBV5-6 TRBD1 few TGTGCCAGCAGCTTGATCATGGGACAGATCAACCAAGAGACCCAGTACTTC CASSLIMGQINQETQYF
TRBJ2-5 14 TRBV6-1 NA NA TGTGCCAGCAGGGACAAGGGGTCCTTGGAGACCCAGTACTTC CASRDKGSLETQYF
TRBJ2-5 15 TRBV7-2 TRBD1 few TGTGCCAGCAGCTTCGGAGGGACAGGCCACGAGACCCAGTACTTC CASSFGGTGHETQYF
TRBJ1-1 14 TRBV5-5 TRBD1 few TGTGCCAGCAGCTTGAGGACAGGGGTTAATGAAGCTTTCTTT CASSLRTGVNEAFF
TRBJ1-3 17 TRBV7-6 TRBD1 NA TGTGCCAGCAGCTTAAGTTACCTCGGGACAGTCCGAAACACCATATATTTT CASSLSYLGTVRNTIYF
TRBJ2-7 17 TRBV5-1 TRBD1 NA TGCGCCAGCAGCTTACCCTTAACAGGGGGTGATAACTACGAGCAGTACTTC CASSLPLTGGDNYEQYF